These T cell receptor beta chains were read from a single sample in a study of metastatic and nonmetastatic thyroid tumors. TCRdb re-clonotyped the PCR reads through MiXCR. Found here are 34,000 or so clones, about 19% of them singletons; the top ten hold about 8%. The sequenced sample consisted of blood. These receptors were collected from a female donor with papillary thyroid cancer or a benign thyroid nodule (not recorded which). Some clones in this sample may be carry-over from other donors' samples. The CDR3 runs from the conserved cysteine through the conserved F or W. D genes are given only for firm matches. Rows may omit the clone size; those that give it use once, few, many or a size class.

clone size,J gene,V gene,D gene,CDR3 protein,CDR3 DNA
.,TRBJ1-3,TRBV30,TRBD1,CAWSIQGFIVGNTIYF,TGTGCCTGGAGCATACAGGGGTTCATAGTTGGAAACACCATATATTTT
few,TRBJ2-7,TRBV6-1,TRBD2,CASGGLAGEWSYEQYF,TGTGCCAGCGGGGGACTAGCGGGAGAGTGGTCCTACGAGCAGTACTTC
.,TRBJ1-5,TRBV19,.,CASSLWVDGNQPQHF,TGTGCCAGCTCCCTGTGGGTGGATGGCAATCAGCCCCAGCATTTT
few,TRBJ2-7,TRBV24-1,.,CATSDRTYDEQYF,TGTGCCACCAGTGATCGGACGTACGACGAGCAGTACTTC
.,TRBJ2-1,TRBV5-4,TRBD1,CASSPGQVIDEQFF,TGTGCCAGCAGCCCAGGACAGGTGATCGATGAGCAATTCTTC
many,TRBJ2-1,TRBV10-3,TRBD2,CALSPGLADNEQFF,TGTGCCCTCAGTCCGGGACTAGCGGACAATGAGCAGTTCTTC
.,TRBJ1-1,TRBV5-1,TRBD1,CASSLQGDEAFF,TGCGCCAGCAGCTTACAGGGGGATGAAGCTTTCTTT
many,TRBJ2-1,TRBV5-4,TRBD1,CASSTPGGGIYNEQFF,TGTGCCAGCAGCACCCCAGGGGGCGGAATCTACAATGAGCAGTTCTTC
.,TRBJ2-1,TRBV7-9,.,CASSLDEQFF,TGTGCCAGCAGCTTGGATGAGCAGTTCTTC
.,TRBJ2-2,TRBV6-1,TRBD2,CASTSGDTGELFF,TGTGCCAGCACTAGCGGGGACACCGGGGAGCTGTTTTTT
.,TRBJ1-1,TRBV5-4,.,CASSLERVTEAFF,TGTGCCAGCAGCTTGGAGAGGGTGACTGAAGCTTTCTTT
.,TRBJ2-1,TRBV4-1,TRBD2,CASSRELAGREQFF,TGCGCCAGCAGCCGGGAATTAGCGGGACGGGAGCAGTTCTTC
medium-sized,TRBJ2-5,TRBV2,.,CASKPTTQETQYF,TGTGCCAGCAAACCGACTACCCAAGAGACCCAGTACTTC
.,TRBJ1-2,TRBV29-1,.,CSVDEGRAGNYGYTF,TGCAGCGTGGACGAAGGAAGGGCGGGAAACTATGGCTACACCTTC
medium-sized,TRBJ2-1,TRBV20-1,.,CSARAGTQQFF,TGCAGTGCTAGGGCGGGGACTCAGCAGTTCTTC
.,TRBJ2-7,TRBV3-1,TRBD1,CASSRDSFYEQYF,TGTGCCAGCAGCCGGGACAGTTTCTACGAGCAGTACTTC
.,TRBJ2-7,TRBV12-3/TRBV12-4,.,CASSQGNPAYEQYF,TGTGCCAGCAGTCAAGGGAATCCAGCCTACGAGCAGTACTTC
many,TRBJ2-7,TRBV12-3/TRBV12-4,TRBD2,CASSYSGVAGGYEQYF,TGTGCCAGCAGTTACTCGGGGGTAGCGGGGGGTTACGAGCAGTACTTC
medium-sized,TRBJ1-3,TRBV20-1,.,CSAREATGLGNTIYF,TGCAGTGCTAGAGAAGCGACAGGTCTTGGAAACACCATATATTTT
medium-sized,TRBJ1-2,TRBV6-2/TRBV6-3,.,CASSSTYYGYTF,TGTGCCAGCAGCTCGACCTACTATGGCTACACCTTC
many,TRBJ2-7,TRBV5-1,TRBD2,CASSLWTSGTMTYEQYF,TGCGCCAGCAGCTTGTGGACTAGCGGGACCATGACCTACGAGCAGTACTTC